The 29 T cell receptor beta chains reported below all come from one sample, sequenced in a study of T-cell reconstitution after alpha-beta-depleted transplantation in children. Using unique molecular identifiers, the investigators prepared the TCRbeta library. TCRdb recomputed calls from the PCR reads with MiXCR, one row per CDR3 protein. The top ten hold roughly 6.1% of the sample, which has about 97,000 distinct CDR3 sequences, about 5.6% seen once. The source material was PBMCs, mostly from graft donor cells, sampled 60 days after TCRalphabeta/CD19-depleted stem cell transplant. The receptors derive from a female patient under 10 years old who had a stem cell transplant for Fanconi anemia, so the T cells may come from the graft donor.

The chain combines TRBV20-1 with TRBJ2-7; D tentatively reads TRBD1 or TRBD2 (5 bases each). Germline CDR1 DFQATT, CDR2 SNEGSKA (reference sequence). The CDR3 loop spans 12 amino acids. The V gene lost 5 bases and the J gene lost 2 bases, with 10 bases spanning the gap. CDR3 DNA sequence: TGCAGTGCTGGCCGGGACGCCTACGAGCAGTACTTC. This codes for CSAGRDAYEQYF.

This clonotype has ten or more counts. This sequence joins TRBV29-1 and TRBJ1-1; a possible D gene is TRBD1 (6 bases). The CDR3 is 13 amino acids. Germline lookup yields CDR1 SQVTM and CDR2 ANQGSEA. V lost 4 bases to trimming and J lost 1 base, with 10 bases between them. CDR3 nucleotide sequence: TGCAGCGTTGGGACAGCCAAGAACACTGAAGCTTTCTTT. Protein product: CSVGTAKNTEAFF.

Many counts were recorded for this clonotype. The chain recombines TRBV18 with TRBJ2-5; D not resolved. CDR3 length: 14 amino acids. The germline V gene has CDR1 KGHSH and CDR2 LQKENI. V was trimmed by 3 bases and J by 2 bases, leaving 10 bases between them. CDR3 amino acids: CASSPWTSQETQYF. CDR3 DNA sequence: TGTGCCAGCTCACCCTGGACGTCTCAAGAGACCCAGTACTTC.

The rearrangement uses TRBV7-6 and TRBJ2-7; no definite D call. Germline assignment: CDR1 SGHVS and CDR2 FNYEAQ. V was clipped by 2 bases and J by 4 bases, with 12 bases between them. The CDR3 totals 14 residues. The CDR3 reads CASSLTDIAYEQYF. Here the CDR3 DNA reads TGTGCCAGCAGCTTAACCGACATCGCTTACGAGCAGTACTTC.

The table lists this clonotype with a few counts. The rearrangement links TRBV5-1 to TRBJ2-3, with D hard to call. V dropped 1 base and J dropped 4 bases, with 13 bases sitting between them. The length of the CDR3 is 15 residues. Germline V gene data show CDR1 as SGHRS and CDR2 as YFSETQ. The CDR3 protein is CASSLRARSPDTQYF. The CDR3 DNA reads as TGCGCCAGCAGCTTGCGGGCCAGGTCCCCAGATACGCAGTATTTT.

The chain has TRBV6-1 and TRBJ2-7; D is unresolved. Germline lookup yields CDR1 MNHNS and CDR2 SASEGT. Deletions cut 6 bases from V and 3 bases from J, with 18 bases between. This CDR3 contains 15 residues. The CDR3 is CASRPDPDDLYEQYF. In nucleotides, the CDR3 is TGTGCCAGCAGGCCGGATCCGGACGACCTCTACGAGCAGTACTTC.

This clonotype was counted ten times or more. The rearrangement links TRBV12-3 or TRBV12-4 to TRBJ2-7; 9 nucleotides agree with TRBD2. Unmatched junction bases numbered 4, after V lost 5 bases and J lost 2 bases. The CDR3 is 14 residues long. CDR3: CASSPTSGPYEQYF. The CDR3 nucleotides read TGTGCCAGCAGTCCTACTAGCGGGCCCTACGAGCAGTACTTC.

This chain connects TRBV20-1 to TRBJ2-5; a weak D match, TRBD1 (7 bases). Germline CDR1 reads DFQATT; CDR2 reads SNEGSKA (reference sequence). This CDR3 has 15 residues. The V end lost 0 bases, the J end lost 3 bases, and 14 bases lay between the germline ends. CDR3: CSAREQGWGEETQYF. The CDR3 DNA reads TGCAGTGCTAGAGAACAGGGGTGGGGGGAAGAGACCCAGTACTTC.

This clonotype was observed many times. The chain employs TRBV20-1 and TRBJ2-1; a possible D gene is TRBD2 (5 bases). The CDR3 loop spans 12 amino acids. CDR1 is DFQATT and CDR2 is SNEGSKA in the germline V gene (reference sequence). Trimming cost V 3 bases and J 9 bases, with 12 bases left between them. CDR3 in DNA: TGCAGTGCTAGGGGAGCTTCTGGTGAGCAGTTCTTC. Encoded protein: CSARGASGEQFF.

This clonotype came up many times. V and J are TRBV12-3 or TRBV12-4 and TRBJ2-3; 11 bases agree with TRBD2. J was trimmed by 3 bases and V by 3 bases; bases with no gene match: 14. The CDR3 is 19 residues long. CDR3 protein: CASSFLKASGGFETDTQYF. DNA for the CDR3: TGTGCCAGCAGTTTTTTGAAGGCTAGCGGGGGGTTCGAGACAGATACGCAGTATTTT.

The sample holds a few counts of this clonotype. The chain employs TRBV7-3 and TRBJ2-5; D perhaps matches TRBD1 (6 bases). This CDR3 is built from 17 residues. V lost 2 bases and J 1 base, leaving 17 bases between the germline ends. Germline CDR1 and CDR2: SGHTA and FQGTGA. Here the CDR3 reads CASSLGGRLLGQETQYF. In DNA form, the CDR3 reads TGTGCCAGCAGCTTAGGGGGCAGGTTGTTGGGCCAAGAGACCCAGTACTTC.

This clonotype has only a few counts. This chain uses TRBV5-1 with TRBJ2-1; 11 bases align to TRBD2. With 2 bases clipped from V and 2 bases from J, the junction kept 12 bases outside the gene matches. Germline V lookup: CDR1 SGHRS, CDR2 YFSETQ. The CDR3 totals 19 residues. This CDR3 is CASSFPLRLAGGPYNEQFF. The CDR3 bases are TGCGCCAGCAGCTTTCCCCTCCGCCTAGCGGGAGGTCCCTACAATGAGCAGTTCTTC.

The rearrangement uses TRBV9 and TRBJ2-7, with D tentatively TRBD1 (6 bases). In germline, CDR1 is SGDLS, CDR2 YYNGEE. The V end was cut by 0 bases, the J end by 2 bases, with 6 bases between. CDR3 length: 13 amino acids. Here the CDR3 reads CASSVAGAYEQYF. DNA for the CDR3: TGTGCCAGCAGCGTAGCAGGGGCCTACGAGCAGTACTTC. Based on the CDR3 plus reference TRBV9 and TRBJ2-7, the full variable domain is DSGVTQTPKHLITATGQRVTLRCSPRSGDLSVYWYQQSLDQGLQFLIQYYNGEERAKGNILERFSAQQFPDLHSELNLSSLELGDSALYFCASSVAGAYEQYFGPGTRLTVT.

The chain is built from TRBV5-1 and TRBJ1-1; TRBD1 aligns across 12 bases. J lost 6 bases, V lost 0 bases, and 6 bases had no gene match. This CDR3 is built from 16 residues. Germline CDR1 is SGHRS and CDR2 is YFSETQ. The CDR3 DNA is TGCGCCAGCAGCTTGGAGGGACAGGGGGCGACCCCTGAAGCTTTCTTT. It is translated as CASSLEGQGATPEAFF.

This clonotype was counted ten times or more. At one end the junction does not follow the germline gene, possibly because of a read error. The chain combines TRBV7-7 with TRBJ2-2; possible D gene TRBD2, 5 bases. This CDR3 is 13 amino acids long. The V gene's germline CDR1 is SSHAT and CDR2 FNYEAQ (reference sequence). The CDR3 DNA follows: TGCAAGCGGCCGGTCGCGAACACCGGGGAGCTGTTTTTT. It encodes CKRPVANTGELFF. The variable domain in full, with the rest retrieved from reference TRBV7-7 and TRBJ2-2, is GAGVSQSPRYKVTKRGQDVTLRCDPISSHATLYWYQQALGQGPEFLTYFNYEAQPDKSGLPSDRFSAERPEGSISTLTIQRTEQRDSAMYRCKRPVANTGELFFGEGSRLTVL.

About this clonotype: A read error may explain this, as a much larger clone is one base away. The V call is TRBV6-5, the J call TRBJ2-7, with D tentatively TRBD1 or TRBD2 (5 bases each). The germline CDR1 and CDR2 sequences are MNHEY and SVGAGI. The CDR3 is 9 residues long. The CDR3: CAGGHEEYF. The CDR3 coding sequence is TGTGCCGGGGGTCACGAGGAGTACTTC.

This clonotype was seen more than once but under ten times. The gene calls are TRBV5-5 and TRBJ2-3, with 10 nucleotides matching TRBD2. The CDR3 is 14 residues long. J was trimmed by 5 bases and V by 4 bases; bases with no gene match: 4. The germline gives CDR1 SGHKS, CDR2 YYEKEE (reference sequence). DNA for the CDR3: TGTGCCAGCAGCGACCGGACTAGCGGAGATACGCAGTATTTT. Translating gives CASSDRTSGDTQYF.

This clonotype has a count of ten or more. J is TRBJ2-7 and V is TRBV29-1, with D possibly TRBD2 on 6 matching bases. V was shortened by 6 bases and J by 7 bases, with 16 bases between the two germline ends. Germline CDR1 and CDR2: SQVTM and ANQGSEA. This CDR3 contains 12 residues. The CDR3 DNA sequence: TGCAGCGTCTTCGGGAGATCGGGGGAGCAGTACTTC. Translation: CSVFGRSGEQYF.

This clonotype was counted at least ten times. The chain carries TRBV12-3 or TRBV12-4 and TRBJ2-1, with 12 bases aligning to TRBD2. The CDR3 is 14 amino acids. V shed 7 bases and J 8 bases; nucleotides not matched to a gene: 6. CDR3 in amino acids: CASTTSGRVDEQFF. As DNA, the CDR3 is TGTGCCAGCACGACTAGCGGGAGAGTCGATGAGCAGTTCTTC.

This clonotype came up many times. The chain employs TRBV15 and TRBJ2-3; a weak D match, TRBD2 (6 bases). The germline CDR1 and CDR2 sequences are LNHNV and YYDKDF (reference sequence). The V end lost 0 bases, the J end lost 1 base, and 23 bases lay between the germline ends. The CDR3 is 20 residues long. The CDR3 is CATSRDPRGSLYGGTDTQYF. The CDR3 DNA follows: TGTGCCACCAGCAGAGATCCCCGGGGGAGCCTATACGGGGGCACAGATACGCAGTATTTT.

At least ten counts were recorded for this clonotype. The CDR3 DNA follows: TGTGCCAGCAGTTACTCTGGGACTAGCGGGACGCTCCATAATGAGCAGTTCTTC. Amino acids: CASSYSGTSGTLHNEQFF. This chain links TRBV6-5 with TRBJ2-1; 13 nucleotides line up with TRBD2. J was trimmed by 7 bases and V by 0 bases; bases with no gene match: 9. Germline values: CDR1 MNHEY, CDR2 SVGAGI. The CDR3 has 18 residues.

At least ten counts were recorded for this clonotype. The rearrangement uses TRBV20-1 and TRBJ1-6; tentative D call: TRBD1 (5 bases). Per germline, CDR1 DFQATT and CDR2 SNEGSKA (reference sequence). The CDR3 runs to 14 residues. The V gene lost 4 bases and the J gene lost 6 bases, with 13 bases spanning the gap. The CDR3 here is CSAIRQPSNSPLHF. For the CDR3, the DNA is TGCAGTGCTATTCGACAGCCCTCTAATTCACCCCTCCACTTT.

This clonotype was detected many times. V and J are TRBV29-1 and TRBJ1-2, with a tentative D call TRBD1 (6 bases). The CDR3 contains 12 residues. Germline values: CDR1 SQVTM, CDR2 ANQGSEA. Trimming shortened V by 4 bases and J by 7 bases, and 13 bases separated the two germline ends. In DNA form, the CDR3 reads TGCAGCGTTGGTATGGCAGGGGTTGGCTACACCTTC. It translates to CSVGMAGVGYTF.

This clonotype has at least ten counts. The CDR3 sequence is CASSSWTGGAYNEQFF. CDR3 nucleotide sequence: TGTGCCAGCAGTTCCTGGACAGGGGGAGCGTACAATGAGCAGTTCTTC. J is TRBJ2-1 and V is TRBV28; TRBD1 agrees at 10 bases. This CDR3 region has 16 residues. Germline V gene data show CDR1 as MDHEN and CDR2 as SYDVKM. With V trimmed by 4 bases and J by 4 bases, 7 bases remained unmatched.

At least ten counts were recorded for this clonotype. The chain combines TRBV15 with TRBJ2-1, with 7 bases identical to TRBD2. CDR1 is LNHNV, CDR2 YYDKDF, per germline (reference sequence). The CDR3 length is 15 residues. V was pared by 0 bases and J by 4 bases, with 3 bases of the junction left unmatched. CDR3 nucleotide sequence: TGTGCCACCAGCAGAGAGGCGGGAGAGTACAATGAGCAGTTCTTC. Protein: CATSREAGEYNEQFF.

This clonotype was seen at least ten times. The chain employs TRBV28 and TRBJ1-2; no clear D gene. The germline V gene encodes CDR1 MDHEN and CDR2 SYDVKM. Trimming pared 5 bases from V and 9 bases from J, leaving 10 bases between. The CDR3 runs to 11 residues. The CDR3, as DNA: TGTGCCAGCAGTCTAGCGTCTAGCTACACCTTC. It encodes CASSLASSYTF.

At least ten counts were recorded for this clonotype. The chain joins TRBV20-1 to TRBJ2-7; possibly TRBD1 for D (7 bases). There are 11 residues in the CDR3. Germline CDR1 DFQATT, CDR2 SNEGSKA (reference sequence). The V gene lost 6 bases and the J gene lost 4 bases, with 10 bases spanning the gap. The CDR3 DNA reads TGCAGTGCGACAGGGAGGTACGAGCAGTACTTC. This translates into CSATGRYEQYF.

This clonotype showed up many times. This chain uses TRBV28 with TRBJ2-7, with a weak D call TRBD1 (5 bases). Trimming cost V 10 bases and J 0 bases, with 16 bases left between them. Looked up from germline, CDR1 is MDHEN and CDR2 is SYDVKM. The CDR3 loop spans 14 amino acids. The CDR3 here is CATMTATSSYEQYF. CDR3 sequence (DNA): TGTGCCACCATGACAGCCACGAGCTCCTACGAGCAGTACTTC.

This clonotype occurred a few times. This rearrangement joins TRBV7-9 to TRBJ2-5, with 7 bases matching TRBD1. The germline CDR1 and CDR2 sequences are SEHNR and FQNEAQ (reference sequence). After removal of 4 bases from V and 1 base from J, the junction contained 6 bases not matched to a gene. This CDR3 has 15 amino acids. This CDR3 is CASSSPTGLQETQYF. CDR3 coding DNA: TGTGCCAGCAGCTCACCGACAGGGCTCCAAGAGACCCAGTACTTC.